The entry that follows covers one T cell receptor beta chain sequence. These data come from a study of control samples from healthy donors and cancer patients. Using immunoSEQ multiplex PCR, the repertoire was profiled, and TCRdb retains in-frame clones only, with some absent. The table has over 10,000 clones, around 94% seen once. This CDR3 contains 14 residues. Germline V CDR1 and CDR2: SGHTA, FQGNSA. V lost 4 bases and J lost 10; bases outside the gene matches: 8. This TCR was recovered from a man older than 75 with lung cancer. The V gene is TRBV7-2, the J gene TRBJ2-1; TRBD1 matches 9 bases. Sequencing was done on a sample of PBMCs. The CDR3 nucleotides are TGTGCCAGCAGCTCATACAGGGGGCGCCGAGAGCAGTTCTTC. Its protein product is CASSSYRGRREQFF.